One and the same sample provided the 31 T cell receptor beta chains below, sequenced in a study of prognosis after radiotherapy for stage I lung cancer. Genomic DNA provided the template from which TCR beta CDR3 was amplified by two-round multiplex PCR. Primers were specific to each TRBV and TRBJ gene in first-round PCR. TCRdb re-called the multiplex PCR reads through MiXCR, storing one row per CDR3 protein. The sample has around 16,000 distinct CDR3 sequences; over 15% are singletons. The source material was PBMCs, sampled before or after stereotactic body radiation therapy (not recorded which). These receptors were taken from a donor aged 50 or older with non-small cell lung cancer.

The V and J genes are TRBV6-2 or TRBV6-3 and TRBJ2-7, with unresolved D. Germline V lookup: CDR1 MNHEY, CDR2 SVGEGT. This CDR3 has 13 amino acids. CDR3 DNA: TGTGCCAGCTGTTATGGGCGGCCCTACGAGCAGTACGTC. Amino acid sequence: CASCYGRPYEQYV.

This clonotype was detected many times. V and J are TRBV28 and TRBJ1-2; no definite D call. CDR1 is MDHEN and CDR2 is SYDVKM in the germline V gene. Trimming cost V 1 base and J 4 bases, with 4 bases left between them. The CDR3 contains 12 residues. The CDR3 loop is CASSLSSYGYTF. As DNA, the CDR3 is TGTGCCAGCAGTTTATCTTCCTATGGCTACACCTTC.

This clonotype was seen ten or more times. The rearrangement joins TRBV20-1 to TRBJ2-1; D is perhaps TRBD1 (6 bases). The CDR3 totals 15 residues. Germline assignment: CDR1 DFQATT and CDR2 SNEGSKA (reference sequence). With 3 bases removed from V and 3 bases from J, the gap between germline ends came to 15 bases. The CDR3 loop is CSARDDRSYYNEQFF. The CDR3 bases are TGCAGTGCTAGGGATGACAGGTCCTACTACAATGAGCAGTTCTTC.

In its sample, this clonotype was seen a few times. This is likely an artifact of a read error, given a far larger clone one base away. The CDR3 ends on some other residue instead of the conserved phenylalanine or tryptophan, so this is likely a read error. The J gene is TRBJ2-3, the V gene TRBV7-8; 8 nucleotides match TRBD1. CDR1 SGHVS and CDR2 FQNEAQ come from the germline V gene. V trimming: 5 bases; J trimming: 5 bases; junction bases outside the gene matches: 9. This CDR3 is built from 15 residues. This CDR3 is CASSPRGTGGDTQYL. The DNA for the CDR3 is TGTGCCAGCAGCCCACGAGGGACAGGAGGAGATACGCAGTATCTT.

This clonotype was found many times. The V and J genes are TRBV9 and TRBJ2-6, with TRBD2 identical over 7 bases. This CDR3 comprises 16 residues. Germline V CDR1 and CDR2: SGDLS, YYNGEE. The V and J ends lost 4 bases and 0 bases, in that order; junction bases with no gene match: 4. Here the CDR3 DNA reads TGTGCCAGCAGCTCCTGGGGGGGCTCTGGGGCCAACGTCCTGACTTTC. The encoded protein is CASSSWGGSGANVLTF.

In this sample, this clonotype turned up many times. The chain has TRBV27 and TRBJ2-2; 7 bases are shared with TRBD1. This CDR3 has 14 amino acids. Germline loops: CDR1 MNHEY, CDR2 SMNVEV (reference sequence). After removal of 6 bases from V and 4 bases from J, the junction contained 5 bases not matched to a gene. The CDR3 DNA follows: TGTGCCAGCAGCCGGGACAGAACCACCGGGGAGCTGTTTTTT. Translation gives CASSRDRTTGELFF.

This clonotype was recorded many times. The rearrangement uses TRBV30 and TRBJ2-7; D uncertain. The CDR3 contains 14 residues. Trimming stripped 0 bases from V and 2 bases from J, with 11 bases between. From germline, CDR1 is GTSNPN and CDR2 SVGIG (reference sequence). The DNA for the CDR3 is TGTGCCTGGAGTGTCTTGTGGGGTACCTACGAGCAGTACTTC. This translates into CAWSVLWGTYEQYF.

This clonotype was detected many times. Possible read error: a much larger clone is one base away. This sequence joins TRBV12-3 or TRBV12-4 and TRBJ2-7; D could derive from TRBD1 or TRBD2 (5 bases each). CDR3 size: 14 residues. With 3 bases removed from V and 8 bases from J, the gap between germline ends came to 17 bases. CDR3 sequence (DNA): TGTGCCAGCAGTTTGCCGGGACCAGCGGATAAGCAGTACTTC. It yields the protein CASSLPGPADKQYF.

This clonotype was detected many times. The V call is TRBV24-1, the J call TRBJ2-1, with TRBD2 identical over 13 bases. The length of the CDR3 is 17 residues. J lost 7 bases, V lost 4 bases, and 9 bases had no gene match. CDR1 KGHDR and CDR2 SFDVKD come from the germline V gene. The CDR3: CATSDRIGLAGVNEQFF. The CDR3 DNA reads TGTGCCACCAGTGACAGAATTGGACTAGCGGGAGTAAATGAGCAGTTCTTC.

This clonotype has a count of ten or more. The V and J genes are TRBV28 and TRBJ2-3, with D unclear. This CDR3 region has 13 residues. V was pared by 6 bases and J by 0 bases, with 7 bases between. Per the germline V gene, CDR1 is MDHEN and CDR2 is SYDVKM. Here the CDR3 DNA reads TGTGCCAGCAGACACACTAGCACAGATACGCAGTATTTT. Its translation is CASRHTSTDTQYF. Filled out from reference TRBV28 and TRBJ2-3, the complete variable domain reads DVKVTQSSRYLVKRTGEKVFLECVQDMDHENMFWYRQDPGLGLRLIYFSYDVKMKEKGDIPEGYSVSREKKERFSLILESASTNQTSMYLCASRHTSTDTQYFGPGTRLTVL.

This clonotype was detected ten times or more. The chain is built from TRBV20-1 and TRBJ2-1; D gene ambiguous. The V and J ends lost 1 base and 7 bases respectively, with 14 bases between them. In germline, CDR1 is DFQATT, CDR2 SNEGSKA (reference sequence). This CDR3 is 14 amino acids long. The CDR3, as DNA: TGCAGTGCTAGAGGGGTTCTTTCGAGTAATGAGCAGTTCTTC. Protein: CSARGVLSSNEQFF.

This clonotype was picked up many times. This CDR3 is CASSLGLGAPVTQYF. The CDR3 DNA sequence: TGCGCCAGCAGCTTGGGGCTTGGGGCACCCGTGACCCAGTACTTC. This chain joins TRBV5-1 and TRBJ2-5, with TRBD1 as a possible D gene (5 bases). This CDR3 spans 15 amino acids. V shed 0 bases and J shed 7 bases, with 16 bases lying between them. Germline V CDR1 and CDR2: SGHRS, YFSETQ.

This clonotype was detected many times. The rearrangement joins TRBV5-1 to TRBJ1-5; no firm D call. The CDR3 is 13 residues long. Germline CDR1 and CDR2: SGHRS and YFSETQ. Trimming pared 0 bases from V and 5 bases from J, leaving 6 bases between. CDR3 residues: CASSLAGDQPQHF. The CDR3 bases are TGCGCCAGCAGCTTGGCCGGGGATCAGCCCCAGCATTTT.

The rearrangement joins TRBV19 to TRBJ1-4; the match to TRBD1 covers 9 bases. J lost 6 bases, V lost 5 bases, and 7 bases had no gene match. The CDR3 has 15 amino acids. Germline V gene data show CDR1 as LNHDA and CDR2 as SQIVND (reference sequence). CDR3 nucleotides: TGTGCCAGTAGTGCGAGGACAGGGGAGGATGAAAAACTGTTTTTT. Translation gives CASSARTGEDEKLFF.

This clonotype was found a few times. This chain joins TRBV5-4 and TRBJ2-4; 7 bases are shared with TRBD2. The CDR3 is 21 residues long. Germline V gives CDR1 SGHNT, CDR2 YYREEE (reference sequence). V dropped 3 bases and J dropped 1; count of bases not matched to a gene: 22. The CDR3 region is CASSSSRTSSGNRMAKNIQYF. The CDR3 DNA sequence: TGTGCCAGCAGCTCATCCAGGACATCCAGCGGGAATCGGATGGCCAAAAACATTCAGTACTTC.

This clonotype was seen repeatedly, ten times or more. Its ends do not fully match the called genes, so a read error is possible. The chain recombines TRBV3-1 with TRBJ2-1; 11 bases are a match to TRBD2. The length of the CDR3 is 16 residues. CDR1 is LGHDT, CDR2 YNNKEL, per germline (reference sequence). The CDR3 coding sequence is TGTGCCAGCAGGCAAGCGGGACTAGCGGACTACAATGAGCAGTTCTTC. It translates to CASRQAGLADYNEQFF.

This clonotype was recorded at least ten times. This chain uses TRBV4-2 with TRBJ1-4; 7 positions match TRBD1. The CDR3 is 15 residues long. The germline gives CDR1 LGHNA, CDR2 YNFKEQ. The V segment lost 5 bases and the J segment 8 bases; nucleotides outside the gene matches: 11. The CDR3 sequence is CASSARQGKNEKLFF. The CDR3 region has the DNA TGTGCCAGCAGCGCAAGACAGGGAAAGAACGAAAAACTGTTTTTT.

This clonotype was seen many times. The gene calls are TRBV28 and TRBJ2-5; possible D gene TRBD1, 6 bases. Germline CDR1 is MDHEN and CDR2 is SYDVKM. Trimming took off 7 bases at V and 8 bases at J, with 14 bases between the two ends. CDR3 size: 12 residues. Here the CDR3 DNA reads TGTGCCAGCAACCAGGGGCCTCGAACCCAGTACTTC. It is translated as CASNQGPRTQYF.

Of note for this clonotype: It may be a read error: a sequence one base away is much more abundant. The chain carries TRBV18 and TRBJ2-7, with 7 bases aligning to TRBD2. J was trimmed by 7 bases and V by 5 bases; bases with no gene match: 14. Germline-derived CDR1 and CDR2 are KGHSH and LQKENI. This CDR3 spans 15 amino acids. Here the CDR3 DNA reads TGTGCCAGCTCAATAGCGGGTGGGAACTACAATGAGCAGTACTTC. Translated: CASSIAGGNYNEQYF.

This clonotype occurred many times. V usage is TRBV27 and J usage is TRBJ1-5; 7 bases are a match to TRBD1. The CDR3 runs to 17 residues. Germline V gene data show CDR1 as MNHEY and CDR2 as SMNVEV (reference sequence). The trim removed 5 bases at V and 1 base at J, leaving 11 bases unmatched. CDR3 residues: CASSPRRTGRSNQPQHF. DNA for the CDR3: TGTGCCAGCAGTCCCCGCAGGACAGGACGGAGCAATCAGCCCCAGCATTTT.

This clonotype was picked up one time. The chain carries TRBV11-3 and TRBJ2-7; the D gene is possibly TRBD1 (6 bases). The germline V gene encodes CDR1 SGHNT and CDR2 YENEEA. The CDR3 loop spans 14 amino acids. V was pared by 3 bases and J by 1 base, with 10 bases between. The CDR3 nucleotides read TGTGCCAGCAGCTTCAGCAGGGGTTCCTACGAGCAGTACTTC. This sequence encodes CASSFSRGSYEQYF.

In this sample, this clonotype turned up many times. The chain joins TRBV6-4 to TRBJ2-5, with 15 bases that match TRBD2. V shed 0 bases and J 14 bases; nucleotides not matched to a gene: 7. This CDR3 is 15 amino acids long. Germline V gene data show CDR1 as MRHNA and CDR2 as SNTAGT. The CDR3 loop is CASSDSGLAGGLFYF. The CDR3 DNA reads TGTGCCAGCAGTGACTCTGGACTAGCGGGGGGGCTTTTTTACTTC.

The chain uses TRBV6-1 and TRBJ2-7; the D gene is possibly TRBD2 (5 bases). This CDR3 is built from 12 residues. The germline V gene has CDR1 MNHNS and CDR2 SASEGT. The CDR3 DNA follows: TGTGTCCCAGACGTGGGAGCCTACGAGCAGTACTTC. Amino acids: CVPDVGAYEQYF.

This clonotype was detected many times. The chain uses TRBV12-3 or TRBV12-4 and TRBJ2-3, with 8 bases fitting TRBD2. V was pared by 1 base and J by 3 bases, with 6 bases of the junction left unmatched. This CDR3 contains 16 residues. The CDR3 coding sequence is TGTGCCAGCAGTTTAGGGAGCGGGAGTCGGACAGATACGCAGTATTTT. The encoded protein is CASSLGSGSRTDTQYF.

In its sample, this clonotype was seen many times. The chain uses TRBV6-5 and TRBJ1-1; perhaps TRBD1 as D (5 bases). Germline V gives CDR1 MNHEY, CDR2 SVGAGI. The germline V and J ends were trimmed by 2 bases and 4 bases, with 11 bases remaining between them. The CDR3 has 14 residues. The CDR3 DNA reads as TGTGCCAGCAGTTACAGGGACTACGGCACTGAAGCTTTCTTT. Translation gives CASSYRDYGTEAFF.

Comment on this clonotype: The likely explanation is a read error, given a far larger clone one base away. V is TRBV7-9 and J is TRBJ2-1; D might be TRBD1 or TRBD2, each matching 6 bases. CDR1 and CDR2 (germline): SEHNR, FQNEAQ (reference sequence). The CDR3 contains 17 residues. Trimming removed 4 bases from V and 10 bases from J, with 26 bases in between. CDR3 bases: TGTGCCAGCAGCTACCAGATGGGGGGCCCGCGGCCCTCCGAGCAGTTCTTC. Its protein is CASSYQMGGPRPSEQFF.

This clonotype was seen at least ten times. This chain connects TRBV6-5 to TRBJ1-2; no clear D. The CDR3 is made up of 15 amino acids. V was clipped by 2 bases and J by 0 bases, with 10 bases between them. CDR1 is MNHEY, CDR2 SVGAGI, per germline. CDR3 region: CASSYRAATNYGYTF. In DNA, the CDR3 is TGTGCCAGCAGTTACCGGGCCGCCACTAACTATGGCTACACCTTC.

This clonotype was recorded many times. CDR3 DNA sequence: TGTGCCAGCTCACTTCACAGGGGGAACACTGAAGCTTTCTTT. This translates into CASSLHRGNTEAFF. V and J are TRBV18 and TRBJ1-1; 7 bases are shared with TRBD1. Germline V lookup: CDR1 KGHSH, CDR2 LQKENI. The CDR3 is 14 residues long. Trimming removed 4 bases from V and 1 base from J; junction bases left unmatched: 3.

As for this clonotype: A much bigger clone sits one base away, suggesting this may be a read error. The rearrangement uses TRBV14 and TRBJ1-1; a weak D match, TRBD1 (6 bases). The V gene's germline CDR1 is SGHDN and CDR2 FVKESK. The CDR3 totals 15 residues. V dropped 6 bases and J dropped 5 bases, with 19 bases sitting between them. The DNA for the CDR3 is TGTGCCAGCAGGCAAACGGACAGAATTAGGACTGAAGCTTTCTTT. Translating gives CASRQTDRIRTEAFF.

The chain carries TRBV4-1 and TRBJ2-1; 9 nucleotides align to TRBD2. Looked up from germline, CDR1 is MGHRA and CDR2 is YSYEKL. With 3 bases clipped from V and 9 bases from J, the junction kept 12 bases outside the gene matches. This CDR3 has 16 amino acids. For the CDR3, the DNA is TGCGCCAGCAGCCACCCTCCTAGCGGGGAAGTGGGTGAGCAGTTCTTC. Translated, it gives CASSHPPSGEVGEQFF.

This clonotype was counted at least ten times. The chain has TRBV3-1 and TRBJ1-6; D gene uncertain. This CDR3 spans 18 amino acids. V lost 4 bases, J lost 7 bases, and 23 bases lay in between. Germline V lookup: CDR1 LGHDT, CDR2 YNNKEL (reference sequence). The CDR3 sequence: CASSPRGGVRAWNSPLHF. The CDR3, as DNA: TGTGCCAGCAGCCCCCGGGGTGGGGTTCGAGCGTGGAATTCACCCCTCCACTTT.